This T cell receptor beta chain was sequenced during a study of T-cell memory formation after mild COVID-19. Background on the study: TCR clusters were mostly confined to one donor each. General study results and limits: The study found contracting CD4+ clones mainly in CM and EM and contracting CD8+ clones in EMRA. There was no confirmation that second-wave clones peaking on day 37 were SARS-CoV-2 specific.

This clonotype occurred a few times. Its cognate antigen is unknown. Libraries for TCRalpha and TCRbeta carried sample barcodes and unique molecular identifiers via 5'RACE. TCRdb recomputed calls from the 5' RACE reads with MiXCR, one row per CDR3 protein. This sample yields about 340,000 distinct CDR3 sequences, of which roughly 15% are seen a single time; about 22% belongs to the top ten. The germline V gene encodes CDR1 SGDLS and CDR2 YYNGEE. This CDR3 is 14 amino acids long. V was clipped by 0 bases and J by 5 bases, with 10 bases between them. The chain uses TRBV9 and TRBJ2-3; D remains ambiguous. This TCR came from a man younger than 35 who had mild COVID-19 (a few samples of this study predate the infection). Cell type and time point are not known. Sequenced sample: PBMCs or a T cell subset sorted from them (not recorded which). CDR3 sequence: CASSVGRIEDTQYF. For the CDR3, the DNA is TGTGCCAGCAGCGTAGGACGGATAGAAGATACGCAGTATTTT.